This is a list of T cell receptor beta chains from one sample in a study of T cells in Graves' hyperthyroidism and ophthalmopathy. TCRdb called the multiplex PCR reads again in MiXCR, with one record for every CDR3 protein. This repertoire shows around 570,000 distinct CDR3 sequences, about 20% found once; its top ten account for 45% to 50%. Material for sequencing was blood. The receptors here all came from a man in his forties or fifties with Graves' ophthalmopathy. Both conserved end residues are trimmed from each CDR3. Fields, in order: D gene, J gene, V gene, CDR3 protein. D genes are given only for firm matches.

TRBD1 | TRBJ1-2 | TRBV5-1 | ASNRDREGYT
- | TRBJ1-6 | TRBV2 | ASTLLPGRNNSPLH
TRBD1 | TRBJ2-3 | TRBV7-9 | ASSPTGEIITSTDTQY
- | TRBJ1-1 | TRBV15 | ATSRDTSDRRAF
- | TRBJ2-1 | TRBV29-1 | SVEGSTKSSYNEQF
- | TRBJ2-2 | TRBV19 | ASWRGTGELF
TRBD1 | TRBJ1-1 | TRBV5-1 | ASSMTGTGAGEAF
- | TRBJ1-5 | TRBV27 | ASSLRGNQPQH
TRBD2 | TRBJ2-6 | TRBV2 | ASSDRLAGGKGANVLT
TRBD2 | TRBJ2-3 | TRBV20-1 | SGADTTSGSDTQY
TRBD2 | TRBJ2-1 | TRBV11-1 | ASSPPGLSSEQF
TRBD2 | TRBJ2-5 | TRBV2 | ASSDLSGRSQETQY
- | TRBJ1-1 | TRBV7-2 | ASIGRQNTEAF
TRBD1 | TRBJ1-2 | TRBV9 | ASSVVGQAPSYGYT
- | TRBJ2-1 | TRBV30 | AWTGRRKNEQF
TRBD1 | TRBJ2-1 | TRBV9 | ASSGQGEGYNEQF
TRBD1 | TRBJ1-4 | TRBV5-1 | ASSSQGQTNEKLF
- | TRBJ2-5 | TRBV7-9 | ASSWTGSETQY
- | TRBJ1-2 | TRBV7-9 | ASSLTTSNYGYT
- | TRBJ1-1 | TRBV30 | AWAHRDEAF
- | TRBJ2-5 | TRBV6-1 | ASAGIETQY
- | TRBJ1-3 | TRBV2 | ASSEDRSSGNTIY
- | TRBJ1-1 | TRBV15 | ATSRGQNTEAF
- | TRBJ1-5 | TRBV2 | ASSSDSSNQPQH
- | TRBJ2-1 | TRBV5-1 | ASSFLEDHYNEQF
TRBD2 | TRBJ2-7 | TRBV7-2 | ASSLSRSGSSYEQY
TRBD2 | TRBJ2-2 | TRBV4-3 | ASSQGRLAGTGELF
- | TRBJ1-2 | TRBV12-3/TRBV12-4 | ASRPRDAAVRYGYT
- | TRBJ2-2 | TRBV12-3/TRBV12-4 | ASSEQGRGGGELF
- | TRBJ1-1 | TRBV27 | ASTSYREAF
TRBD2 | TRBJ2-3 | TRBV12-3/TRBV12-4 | ASSSPGTSGRRLAY
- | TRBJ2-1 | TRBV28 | ASSLGLQFLYNEQF
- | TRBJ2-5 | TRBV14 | ASSQDLTRTQY
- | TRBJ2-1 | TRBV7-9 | ASAVTGDNEQF
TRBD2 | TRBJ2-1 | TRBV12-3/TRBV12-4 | ASSSRTSGYNEQF
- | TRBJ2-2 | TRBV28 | ASSLWRKRGWGGSLSRNTGELF
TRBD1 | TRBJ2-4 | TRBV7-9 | ASSFGGQGYIQY
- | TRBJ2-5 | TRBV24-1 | ATSDPTGIQETQY
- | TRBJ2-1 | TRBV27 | ASSFEGYNEQF
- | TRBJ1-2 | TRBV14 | ASSHRGFYGYT
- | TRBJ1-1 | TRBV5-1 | ASSLSGQNLEAF
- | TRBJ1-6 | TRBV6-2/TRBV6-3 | ASSYSKSPLH
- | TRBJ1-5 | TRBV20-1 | SASHGPLSSQPQH
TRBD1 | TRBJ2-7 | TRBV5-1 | ASSLDGQGNMEQY
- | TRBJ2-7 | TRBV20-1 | SVLVRDYEQY
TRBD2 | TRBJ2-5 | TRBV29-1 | SVVAGGTQETQY
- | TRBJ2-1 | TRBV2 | ASSETGAGSGEQF
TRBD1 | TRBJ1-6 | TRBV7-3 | ASSTGQGRSPLH
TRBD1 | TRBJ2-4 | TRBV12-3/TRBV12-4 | ASIRTGPLGIQY
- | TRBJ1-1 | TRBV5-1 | ASSLDFGGAINRRRESEAF